This T cell receptor (beta chain) originates from a study of cytomegalovirus exposure and HLA in healthy donors. The PCR was carried out with 60 Vbeta primers and 13 Jbeta primers. Clones were read by immunoSEQ multiplex PCR, and TCRdb kept only the in-frame ones, dropping some. The profile shows approximately 140,000 clones, 60% to 80% of them singletons. On this clone itself: Its target is unknown.

Study-wide results and caveats: Sequencing likely caused a cluster of highly shared sequence variants. A reported reduction in N-insertions relative to the approximately 690-donor mean was seen in an Asian-associated ancestry cluster in a later analysis. Later analysis found that TCR beta chains associated with HLA were more clonally expanded than other, equally common chains. Most TCR sequences were seen very rarely across donors, but some public TCRs occurred in many.

The receptor was derived from a woman between 40 and 55 years old in good health and CMV-seropositive. Material: PBMCs.

CDR3 nucleotides: TGTGCCAGCAGCCTTGTAGCGGGGCCTAGCACAGATACGCAGTATTTT. Its protein is CASSLVAGPSTDTQYF. The chain links TRBV14 to TRBJ2-3; 8 bases are a match to TRBD2. CDR1 is SGHDN, CDR2 FVKESK, per germline. The CDR3 contains 16 residues. J gave up 0 bases and V 4 bases, and 6 bases lay outside the gene matches.